These 27 T cell receptor beta chains came from one sample sequenced in a study of human T cells and chemical hapten exposure. As the library was built, unique molecular identifiers were attached to individual cDNA molecules. TCRdb redid the calling of the reads with MiXCR, one entry per CDR3 protein. The sample has approximately 2,400 distinct CDR3 sequences, approximately 45% seen once; the top ten hold roughly 11%. Treatment specified: therapeutic diphenylcyclopropenone sensitization with weekly scalp DPC. This sample comprised whole blood, obtained before DPC sensitization or 2, 6, or about 24 weeks after (not recorded which). Every receptor here comes from an adult with alopecia areata. Some clones in this sample may be carry-over from other donors' samples. This table probably holds off-target reads from a library built for another chain.

This sequence joins TRBV7-6 and TRBJ2-2; 8 bases map to TRBD1. The V and J ends lost 6 bases and 6 bases, in that order; junction bases with no gene match: 0. Germline-derived CDR1 and CDR2 are SGHVS and FNYEAQ. CDR3 length: 12 amino acids. CDR3 in amino acids: CASRTGAGELFF. In nucleotides, the CDR3 is TGTGCCAGCAGGACAGGGGCCGGGGAGCTGTTTTTT.

The rearrangement uses TRBV20-1 and TRBJ2-7; 7 bases map to TRBD2. The length of the CDR3 is 14 residues. V was pared by 5 bases and J by 3 bases, with 10 bases of the junction left unmatched. CDR1 DFQATT and CDR2 SNEGSKA come from the germline V gene (reference sequence). DNA of the CDR3: TGCAGTGCTTACCTGCGGGAGCAGGACTACGAGCAGTACTTC. The encoded protein is CSAYLREQDYEQYF.

This clonotype showed up just a few times. The genes are TRBV20-1 and TRBJ2-2, with 8 bases aligning to TRBD2. From germline, CDR1 is DFQATT and CDR2 SNEGSKA (reference sequence). Trimming took 4 bases from V and 7 from J; bases not matched to a gene: 8. This CDR3 region has 14 residues. CDR3 residues: CSAIAGRAVGELFF. The CDR3 coding sequence is TGCAGTGCTATAGCCGGGAGGGCGGTCGGGGAGCTGTTTTTT.

The rearrangement links TRBV28 to TRBJ2-1; D gene uncertain. CDR1 and CDR2 from the germline V gene are MDHEN and SYDVKM. The CDR3 is 12 residues long. V was clipped by 2 bases and J by 14 bases, with 13 bases between them. CDR3 region: CASSLLQGAKFF. The DNA of the CDR3 is TGTGCCAGCAGTTTACTGCAAGGCGCTAAGTTCTTC.

This sequence joins TRBV6-2 or TRBV6-3 and TRBJ2-5; 12 nucleotides align to TRBD2. CDR3 length: 16 residues. Germline assignment: CDR1 MNHEY and CDR2 SVGEGT. The junction had 10 bases not matched to a gene; V was cut back by 6 bases and J by 5 bases. Here the CDR3 DNA reads TGTGCCAGCAGCCGTGGACTAGCGGGGTCAGCGGAGACCCAGTACTTC. Its protein is CASSRGLAGSAETQYF.

The rearrangement joins TRBV28 to TRBJ2-5; D remains unclear. V lost 7 bases, J lost 0 bases, and 9 bases lay in between. Germline assignment: CDR1 MDHEN and CDR2 SYDVKM. This CDR3 is 13 amino acids long. CDR3 region: CASKAEYQETQYF. DNA of the CDR3: TGTGCCAGCAAGGCGGAGTACCAAGAGACCCAGTACTTC.

The V and J genes are TRBV7-2 and TRBJ2-5; D uncertain. This CDR3 spans 12 amino acids. Germline CDR1 is SGHTA and CDR2 is FQGNSA. V dropped 0 bases and J dropped 7 bases, with 6 bases sitting between them. The CDR3 DNA is TGTGCCAGCAGCTTAGCGAGTACGACCCAGTACTTC. This translates into CASSLASTTQYF.

The chain couples TRBV4-3 to TRBJ2-1, with D unclear. CDR1 and CDR2 (germline): LGHNA, YSLEER. Between the trimmed V and J ends, which lost 0 bases and 8 bases, there was a span of 8 bases. This CDR3 region has 13 residues. This CDR3 reads CASSQDLGDEQFF. The CDR3 coding sequence is TGCGCCAGCAGCCAAGATCTAGGCGATGAGCAGTTCTTC.

The CDR3: CASAKDRGRVYEQYF. DNA for the CDR3: TGTGCCAGCGCTAAAGACAGGGGGCGAGTGTACGAGCAGTACTTC. The J gene is TRBJ2-7, the V gene TRBV7-8; 10 bases align to TRBD1. Germline V gene sequence: CDR1 SGHVS, CDR2 FQNEAQ. This CDR3 has 15 residues. After removal of 8 bases from V and 4 bases from J, the junction contained 11 bases not matched to a gene.

This clonotype was detected only once. The chain carries TRBV6-2 or TRBV6-3 and TRBJ2-1; D is possibly TRBD2 (6 bases). Germline V gives CDR1 MNHEY, CDR2 SVGEGT. The CDR3 extends over 15 amino acids. The V gene lost 5 bases and the J gene lost 2 bases, with 13 bases spanning the gap. CDR3 DNA: TGTGCCAGCAGTCGGACTACCCACCCCTACAATGAGCAGTTCTTC. It codes for CASSRTTHPYNEQFF.

The J gene is TRBJ2-1, the V gene TRBV7-2, with D unclear. Trimming cost V 5 bases and J 6 bases, with 14 bases left between them. The CDR3 is made up of 14 amino acids. The germline gives CDR1 SGHTA, CDR2 FQGNSA. CDR3 bases: TGTGCCAGCAGCCAGAGTTACGGATTCAATGAGCAGTTCTTC. It yields the protein CASSQSYGFNEQFF.

This chain links TRBV3-1 with TRBJ2-7, with D unresolved. The germline CDR1 and CDR2 sequences are LGHDT and YNNKEL (reference sequence). The CDR3 runs 12 residues. The V and J ends lost 1 base and 6 bases respectively, with 7 bases between them. The CDR3 region has the DNA TGTGCCAGCAGCCAAGTAGAAAGCGAGCAGTACTTC. It encodes CASSQVESEQYF.

This clonotype occurred a few times. The CDR3 DNA is TGCGCCAGCAGCCAAGGGGTAGCGGGAGGAGGGGCACCAACAGATACGCAGTATTTT. Translating it yields CASSQGVAGGGAPTDTQYF. This sequence joins TRBV4-3 and TRBJ2-3; 10 bases are shared with TRBD2. There are 19 residues in the CDR3. Trimming cost V 1 base and J 3 bases; bases outside gene matches: 13. The germline V gene encodes CDR1 LGHNA and CDR2 YSLEER.

The sample holds a few counts of this clonotype. This sequence joins TRBV6-6 and TRBJ2-3; the D is unclear. Germline values: CDR1 MNHNY, CDR2 SVGAGI (reference sequence). CDR3 length: 12 residues. Trimming cost V 2 bases and J 6 bases, with 6 bases left between them. The CDR3 loop reads CASSYIGDTQYF. DNA for the CDR3: TGTGCCAGCAGTTACATCGGGGATACGCAGTATTTT.

This chain joins TRBV28 and TRBJ2-1, with D perhaps TRBD2 (6 bases). The V end was cut by 6 bases, the J end by 10 bases, with 13 bases between. The germline V gene encodes CDR1 MDHEN and CDR2 SYDVKM. The CDR3 runs to 12 residues. The chain's CDR3 is CASRTSRGEQFF. As DNA, the CDR3 is TGTGCCAGCAGAACTAGCCGGGGCGAGCAGTTCTTC. Together with reference TRBV28 and TRBJ2-1, the CDR3 gives the full variable domain: DVKVTQSSRYLVKRTGEKVFLECVQDMDHENMFWYRQDPGLGLRLIYFSYDVKMKEKGDIPEGYSVSREKKERFSLILESASTNQTSMYLCASRTSRGEQFFGPGTRLTVL.

The chain combines TRBV15 with TRBJ2-3; TRBD1 or TRBD2 may be the D gene (6 bases each). Germline values: CDR1 LNHNV, CDR2 YYDKDF (reference sequence). V lost 0 bases, J lost 0 bases, and 10 bases lay in between. This CDR3 contains 16 residues. This CDR3 is CATSRESGASTDTQYF. CDR3 nucleotides: TGTGCCACCAGCAGAGAGTCGGGGGCGAGCACAGATACGCAGTATTTT.

This clonotype was picked up a small number of times. CDR3 bases: TGTGCCAGCTCACCCCGCAATTCGATCGAGCAGTACTTC. Residues: CASSPRNSIEQYF. V and J are TRBV18 and TRBJ2-7, with no clear D. The CDR3 length is 13 residues. V lost 3 bases and J lost 6, with 12 bases in between. Germline V gives CDR1 KGHSH, CDR2 LQKENI.

J is TRBJ2-7 and V is TRBV7-8; D may match TRBD1 or TRBD2 (5 bases each). Deletions cut 5 bases from V and 5 bases from J, with 22 bases between. The germline V gene has CDR1 SGHVS and CDR2 FQNEAQ. The length of the CDR3 is 16 residues. CDR3 in DNA: TGTGCCAGCAGCCCCCTAAGGGGCTGGGACGTCCACGAGCAGTACTTC. It is translated as CASSPLRGWDVHEQYF.

V is TRBV7-9 and J is TRBJ2-7, with 10 positions matching TRBD1. CDR1 and CDR2 from the germline V gene are SEHNR and FQNEAQ (reference sequence). V gave up 3 bases and J gave up 6 bases; unmatched junction bases: 5. This CDR3 contains 14 residues. The CDR3 loop reads CASSLMTGGTEQYF. The CDR3 DNA reads TGTGCCAGCAGCTTGATGACAGGGGGCACCGAGCAGTACTTC.

V gene TRBV10-3 combines with J gene TRBJ2-1; TRBD2 agrees at 10 bases. Germline V lookup: CDR1 ENHRY, CDR2 SYGVKD. Trimming at V came to 3 bases and at J to 7 bases, leaving 6 bases not matched to a gene. The length of the CDR3 is 15 residues. As DNA, the CDR3 is TGTGCCATCAGTGACCTAGCGGGAGCAGAAAATGAGCAGTTCTTC. Residues: CAISDLAGAENEQFF.

This chain links TRBV2 with TRBJ2-1; D is uncertain. The CDR3 covers 14 residues. Germline V CDR1 and CDR2: SNHLY, FYNNEI. V lost 6 bases and J 5 bases, leaving 14 bases between the germline ends. CDR3 sequence: CASRGMRLNNEQFF. In DNA, the CDR3 is TGTGCCAGCAGAGGGATGCGCCTTAACAATGAGCAGTTCTTC.

The chain employs TRBV11-2 and TRBJ2-7, with 8 bases fitting TRBD1. CDR1 SGHAT and CDR2 FQNNGV come from the germline V gene. V trimming: 5 bases; J trimming: 2 bases; junction bases outside the gene matches: 5. The CDR3 runs to 14 residues. CDR3 sequence (DNA): TGTGCCAGCAGCCTCAGGGGGCGCACCTACGAGCAGTACTTC. This translates into CASSLRGRTYEQYF.

The chain has TRBV5-1 and TRBJ2-2; D not certain. V was trimmed by 3 bases and J by 6 bases, leaving 18 bases between them. CDR1 and CDR2 (germline): SGHRS, YFSETQ. The CDR3 consists of 16 residues. The CDR3 loop reads CASSSSSLDTPGELFF. CDR3 bases: TGCGCCAGCAGCTCTTCGTCGCTCGACACTCCCGGGGAGCTGTTTTTT. Looking up the rest from reference TRBV5-1 and TRBJ2-2 gives the full variable domain: KAGVTQTPRYLIKTRGQQVTLSCSPISGHRSVSWYQQTPGQGLQFLFEYFSETQRNKGNFPGRFSGRQFSNSRSEMNVSTLELGDSALYLCASSSSSLDTPGELFFGEGSRLTVL.

This clonotype has only a few counts. The gene calls are TRBV5-4 and TRBJ2-1; D is possibly TRBD2 (5 bases). Germline loops: CDR1 SGHNT, CDR2 YYREEE (reference sequence). CDR3 length equals 14 residues. Trimming took 1 base from V and 6 from J, leaving 11 bases between them. This CDR3 reads CASSLLSSPNEQFF. The CDR3 DNA sequence: TGTGCCAGCAGCTTGTTGTCTAGCCCCAATGAGCAGTTCTTC.

This sequence joins TRBV4-2 and TRBJ2-2; 7 bases align to TRBD2. The CDR3 has 16 residues. With 3 bases clipped from V and 4 bases from J, the junction kept 8 bases outside the gene matches. Per the germline V gene, CDR1 is LGHNA and CDR2 is YNFKEQ. CDR3 bases: TGTGCCAGCAGCCATTCGACTAGCAGATTCACCGGGGAGCTGTTTTTT. This sequence encodes CASSHSTSRFTGELFF.

Within the sample, this clonotype is large. The CDR3, as DNA: TGTGCCAGCAGCTTAGGTATAAGGGTTAGCACAGATACGCAGTATTTT. This codes for CASSLGIRVSTDTQYF. The chain carries TRBV7-2 and TRBJ2-3; D gene uncertain. This CDR3 is 16 amino acids long. Germline CDR1 and CDR2: SGHTA and FQGNSA. Trimming shortened V by 1 base and J by 0 bases, and 11 bases separated the two germline ends. Filled out from reference TRBV7-2 and TRBJ2-3, the complete variable domain reads GAGVSQSPSNKVTEKGKDVELRCDPISGHTALYWYRQSLGQGLEFLIYFQGNSAPDKSGLPSDRFSAERTGGSVSTLTIQRTQQEDSAVYLCASSLGIRVSTDTQYFGPGTRLTVL.

This clonotype has more than one count but fewer than ten. V usage is TRBV3-1 and J usage is TRBJ1-6; D remains unclear. Trimming shortened V by 4 bases and J by 10 bases, and 17 bases separated the two germline ends. The CDR3 runs to 15 residues. Germline assignment: CDR1 LGHDT and CDR2 YNNKEL (reference sequence). Here the CDR3 DNA reads TGTGCCAGCAGCCTCGGTGGGCGGGGTGGGTCACCCCTCCACTTT. This encodes CASSLGGRGGSPLHF.